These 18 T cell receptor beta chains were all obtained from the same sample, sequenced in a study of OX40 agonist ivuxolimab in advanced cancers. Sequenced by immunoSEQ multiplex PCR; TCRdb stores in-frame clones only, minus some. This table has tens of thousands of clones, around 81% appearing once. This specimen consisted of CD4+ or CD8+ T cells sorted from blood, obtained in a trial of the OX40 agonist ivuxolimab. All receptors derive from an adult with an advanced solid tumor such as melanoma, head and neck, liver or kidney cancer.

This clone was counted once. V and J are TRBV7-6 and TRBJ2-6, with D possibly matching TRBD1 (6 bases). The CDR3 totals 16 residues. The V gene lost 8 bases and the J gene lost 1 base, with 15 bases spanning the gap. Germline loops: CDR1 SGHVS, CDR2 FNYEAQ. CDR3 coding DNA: TGTGCCAGCGAAAGGGACATAAGATCTGGGGCCAACGTCCTGACTTTC. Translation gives CASERDIRSGANVLTF.

This CDR3 reads CASSEAPGQGASQPQHF. The CDR3 DNA reads as TGTGCCAGCAGTGAAGCTCCGGGACAGGGGGCTTCTCAGCCCCAGCATTTT. The V call is TRBV6-1, the J call TRBJ1-5; 12 bases line up with TRBD1. This CDR3 contains 17 residues. Germline V CDR1 and CDR2: MNHNS, SASEGT. With 0 bases clipped from V and 6 bases from J, the junction kept 6 bases outside the gene matches.

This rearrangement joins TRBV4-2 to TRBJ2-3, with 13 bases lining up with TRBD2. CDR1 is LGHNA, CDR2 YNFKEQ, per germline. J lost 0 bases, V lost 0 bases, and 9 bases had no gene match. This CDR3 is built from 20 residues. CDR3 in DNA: TGTGCCAGCAGCCAAGATCTAACTAGCGGGAGGGTGCCTAGCACAGATACGCAGTATTTT. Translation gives CASSQDLTSGRVPSTDTQYF.

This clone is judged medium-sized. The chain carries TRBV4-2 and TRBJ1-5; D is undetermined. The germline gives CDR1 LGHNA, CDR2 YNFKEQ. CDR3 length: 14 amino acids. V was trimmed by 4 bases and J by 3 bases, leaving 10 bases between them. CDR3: CASSLAGPNQPQHF. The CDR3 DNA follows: TGTGCCAGCAGCCTCGCCGGGCCCAATCAGCCCCAGCATTTT.

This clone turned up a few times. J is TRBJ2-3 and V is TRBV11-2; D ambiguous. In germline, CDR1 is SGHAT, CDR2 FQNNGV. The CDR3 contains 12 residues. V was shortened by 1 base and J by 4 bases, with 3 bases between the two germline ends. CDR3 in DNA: TGTGCCAGCAGCTTAGGGGCAGATACGCAGTATTTT. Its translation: CASSLGADTQYF.

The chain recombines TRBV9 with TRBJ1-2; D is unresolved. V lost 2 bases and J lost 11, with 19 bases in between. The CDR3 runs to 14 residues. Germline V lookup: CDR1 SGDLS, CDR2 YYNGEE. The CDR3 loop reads CASSVSDDLTLYTF. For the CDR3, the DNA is TGTGCCAGCAGCGTGTCGGACGACTTAACGCTATACACCTTC.

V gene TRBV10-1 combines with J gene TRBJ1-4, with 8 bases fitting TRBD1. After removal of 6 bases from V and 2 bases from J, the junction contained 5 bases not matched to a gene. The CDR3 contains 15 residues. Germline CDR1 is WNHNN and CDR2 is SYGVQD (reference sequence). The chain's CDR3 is CASRQQGDTNEKLFF. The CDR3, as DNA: TGCGCCAGCAGGCAACAGGGGGACACTAATGAAAAACTGTTTTTT.

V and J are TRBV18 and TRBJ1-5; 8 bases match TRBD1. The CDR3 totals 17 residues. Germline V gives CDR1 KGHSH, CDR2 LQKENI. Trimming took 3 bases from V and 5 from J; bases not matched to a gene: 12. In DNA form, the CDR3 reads TGTGCCAGCTCACCTACCGGAGGACAGGGCGGCCATCAGCCCCAGCATTTT. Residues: CASSPTGGQGGHQPQHF.

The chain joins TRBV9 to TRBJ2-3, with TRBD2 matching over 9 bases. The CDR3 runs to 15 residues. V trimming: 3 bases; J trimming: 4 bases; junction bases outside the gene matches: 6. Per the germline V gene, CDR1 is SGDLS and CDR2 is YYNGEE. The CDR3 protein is CASSAQGLAADTQYF. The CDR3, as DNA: TGTGCCAGCAGCGCCCAGGGACTAGCTGCAGATACGCAGTATTTT.

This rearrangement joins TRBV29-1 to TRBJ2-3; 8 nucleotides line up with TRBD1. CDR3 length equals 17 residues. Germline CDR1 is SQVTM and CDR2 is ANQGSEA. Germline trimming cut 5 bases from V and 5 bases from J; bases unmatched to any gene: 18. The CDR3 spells CSVLGQAVREARDTQYF. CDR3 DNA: TGCAGCGTTTTGGGACAGGCGGTTAGGGAAGCACGAGATACGCAGTATTTT.

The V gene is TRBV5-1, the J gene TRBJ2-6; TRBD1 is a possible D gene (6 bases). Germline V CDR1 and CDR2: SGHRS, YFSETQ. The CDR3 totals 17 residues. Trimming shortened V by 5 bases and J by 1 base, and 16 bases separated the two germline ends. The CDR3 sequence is CASSLQGGGSGANVLTF. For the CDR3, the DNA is TGCGCCAGCAGTCTACAGGGTGGAGGTTCTGGGGCCAACGTCCTGACTTTC.

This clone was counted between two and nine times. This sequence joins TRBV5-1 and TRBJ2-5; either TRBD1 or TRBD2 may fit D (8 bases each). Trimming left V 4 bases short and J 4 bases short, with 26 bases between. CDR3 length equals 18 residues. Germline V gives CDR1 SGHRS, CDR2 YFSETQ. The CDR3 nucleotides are TGCGCCAGCAGCCAGGGACAGGCCGAGGTAGCGGGGAGAGAGACCCAGTACTTC. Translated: CASSQGQAEVAGRETQYF.

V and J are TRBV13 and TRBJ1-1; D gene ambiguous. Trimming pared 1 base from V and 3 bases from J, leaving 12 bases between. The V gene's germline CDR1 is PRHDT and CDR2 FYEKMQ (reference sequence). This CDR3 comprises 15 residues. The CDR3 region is CASSLVPDGYTEAFF. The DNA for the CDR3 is TGTGCCAGCAGCTTAGTCCCTGACGGATACACTGAAGCTTTCTTT.

The CDR3 bases are TGTGCCAGCAGCGTTAGCGGGAGTAGTTCAGGAGAGACCCAGTACTTC. The encoded protein is CASSVSGSSSGETQYF. The chain uses TRBV9 and TRBJ2-5; 9 bases line up with TRBD2. Germline V gene data show CDR1 as SGDLS and CDR2 as YYNGEE. The length of the CDR3 is 16 residues. V gave up 2 bases and J gave up 4 bases; unmatched junction bases: 9.

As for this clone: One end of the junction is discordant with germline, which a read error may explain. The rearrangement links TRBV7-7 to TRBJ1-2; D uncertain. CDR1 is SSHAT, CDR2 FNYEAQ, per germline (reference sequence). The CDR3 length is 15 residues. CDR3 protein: CASSLVRRARHGYTF. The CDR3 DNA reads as TGTGCTAGCAGCTTAGTTCGGAGGGCTAGACATGGCTACACCTTC.

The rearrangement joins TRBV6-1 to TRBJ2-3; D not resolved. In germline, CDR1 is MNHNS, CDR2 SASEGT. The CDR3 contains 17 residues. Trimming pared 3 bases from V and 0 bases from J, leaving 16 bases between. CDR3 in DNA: TGTGCCAGCAGTGATCGCGTACTGTGGCAGAGCACAGATACGCAGTATTTT. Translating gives CASSDRVLWQSTDTQYF.

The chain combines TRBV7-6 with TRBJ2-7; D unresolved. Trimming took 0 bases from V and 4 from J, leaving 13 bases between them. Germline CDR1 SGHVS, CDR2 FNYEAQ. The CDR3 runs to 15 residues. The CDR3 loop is CASSLAPGERYEQYF. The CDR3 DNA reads TGTGCCAGCAGCTTAGCCCCCGGTGAACGATACGAGCAGTACTTC.

CDR3 in DNA: TGTGCCAGCAGCTTAGTGGGGGGCGCCGGGGCCAACGTCCTGACTTTC. Translating gives CASSLVGGAGANVLTF. The J gene is TRBJ2-6, the V gene TRBV7-6, with D possibly being TRBD1 or TRBD2 (6 bases each). The germline gives CDR1 SGHVS, CDR2 FNYEAQ. The CDR3 spans 16 residues. V lost 1 base, J lost 4 bases, and 11 bases lay in between.